This T cell receptor beta chain was sequenced in a study of T-cell memory formation after mild COVID-19. V lost 5 bases and J 2 bases, leaving 12 bases between the germline ends. Germline V gene data show CDR1 as LGHDT and CDR2 as YNNKEL (reference sequence). This CDR3 contains 14 residues. TCRdb used MiXCR to reprocess the 5' RACE reads, holding one entry per CDR3 protein. Among about 430,000 distinct CDR3 sequences listed, 20% to 25% were seen once. This clonotype has just a few counts. The sequence was collected from an adult woman who had mild COVID-19 (a few samples of this study predate the infection). Cell type and time point are not known. The sequencing input was PBMCs or a T cell subset sorted from them (not recorded which). This sequence joins TRBV3-1 and TRBJ1-2; no reliable D call. The CDR3 spells CASSFNGRNYGYTF. The CDR3 DNA reads as TGTGCCAGCAGCTTTAACGGACGGAACTATGGCTACACCTTC.